The 23 T cell receptor beta chains below come from one sample, sequenced in a study of control samples from healthy donors and cancer patients. TCRdb's copy holds only in-frame clones and misses some; the assay was immunoSEQ multiplex PCR. The data hold about 150,000 clones, with 93% observed a single time. The material sequenced was blood. Receptors originate from a man aged 45-65 years in good health.

The chain recombines TRBV11-1 with TRBJ1-4; D may be TRBD1 (5 bases). The CDR3 has 13 residues. CDR1 and CDR2 from the germline V gene are SGHAT and FQDESV (reference sequence). The V and J ends lost 8 bases and 8 bases respectively, with 15 bases between them. The CDR3 nucleotides are TGTGCCAGCTCTTTTCGACAGCGGGAAAAACTGTTTTTT. Translating it yields CASSFRQREKLFF.

The chain couples TRBV28 to TRBJ2-1, with 10 nucleotides matching TRBD2. V dropped 0 bases and J dropped 6; count of bases not matched to a gene: 2. The V gene's germline CDR1 is MDHEN and CDR2 SYDVKM. The CDR3 contains 15 residues. This chain's CDR3 is CASSLWTSGFNEQFF. CDR3 DNA sequence: TGTGCCAGCAGTTTATGGACTAGCGGGTTCAATGAGCAGTTCTTC.

This chain links TRBV6-5 with TRBJ1-5, with D maybe TRBD1 (5 bases). Looked up from germline, CDR1 is MNHEY and CDR2 is SVGAGI. The germline V and J ends were trimmed by 4 bases and 3 bases, with 10 bases remaining between them. There are 14 residues in the CDR3. In nucleotides, the CDR3 is TGTGCCAGCAGTTGGGCAGGGTACAATCAGCCCCAGCATTTT. Translating it yields CASSWAGYNQPQHF.

CDR3 sequence: CASSPGLAIYEQYF. CDR3 sequence (DNA): TGCGCCAGCAGCCCGGGACTAGCGATCTACGAGCAGTACTTC. V gene TRBV4-1 combines with J gene TRBJ2-7; 10 bases line up with TRBD2. CDR3 length equals 14 residues. Germline trimming cut 4 bases from V and 3 bases from J; bases unmatched to any gene: 3. Germline assignment: CDR1 MGHRA and CDR2 YSYEKL.

This chain links TRBV5-3 with TRBJ2-1; 8 positions match TRBD2. TRBV5-3 is sorted into the ORF group, with uncertain function. The CDR3 is 16 residues long. V lost 4 bases and J lost 4; bases outside the gene matches: 10. This CDR3 reads CARSHPGGRQYNEQFF. In nucleotides, the CDR3 is TGTGCCAGAAGCCACCCGGGGGGGCGGCAGTACAATGAGCAGTTCTTC.

The chain uses TRBV9 and TRBJ1-5, with D possibly matching TRBD1 (5 bases). V gave up 3 bases and J gave up 7 bases, with 14 bases separating them. Germline values: CDR1 SGDLS, CDR2 YYNGEE. CDR3 size: 14 residues. The chain's CDR3 is CASSAREGSQPQHF. The CDR3 nucleotides are TGTGCCAGCAGCGCCCGTGAGGGGTCCCAGCCCCAGCATTTT.

The CDR3, as DNA: TGTGCCAGCACCCTTACGGACAGGGGACGCGGCTACACCTTC. It encodes CASTLTDRGRGYTF. The chain recombines TRBV2 with TRBJ1-2; 9 positions match TRBD1. The CDR3 runs 14 residues. Per the germline V gene, CDR1 is SNHLY and CDR2 is FYNNEI. The ends lost 7 bases at V and 8 bases at J; junction bases unmatched: 11.

The gene calls are TRBV9 and TRBJ2-2, with D perhaps matching TRBD1 (6 bases). Looked up from germline, CDR1 is SGDLS and CDR2 is YYNGEE. Trimming left V 5 bases short and J 2 bases short, with 10 bases between. CDR3 length equals 14 residues. Written as DNA, the CDR3 is TGTGCCAGCAGATCGGGACAAAACACCGGGGAGCTGTTTTTT. Translating gives CASRSGQNTGELFF.

The rearrangement links TRBV6-5 to TRBJ2-3; D may correspond to TRBD1 or TRBD2 (6 bases each). The CDR3 is 15 amino acids. Germline V gene data show CDR1 as MNHEY and CDR2 as SVGAGI. Trimming took 7 bases from V and 1 from J, leaving 15 bases between them. CDR3 residues: CASTLGGAGTDTQYF. In DNA, the CDR3 is TGTGCCAGCACCCTGGGGGGCGCCGGCACAGATACGCAGTATTTT.

The V gene is TRBV27, the J gene TRBJ2-3; D is uncertain. CDR3 length equals 14 residues. Germline CDR1 is MNHEY and CDR2 is SMNVEV (reference sequence). V was clipped by 2 bases and J by 0 bases, with 6 bases between them. This chain's CDR3 is CASSLLLSTDTQYF. The CDR3 bases are TGTGCCAGCAGTTTACTCCTGAGCACAGATACGCAGTATTTT.

The gene calls are TRBV10-1 and TRBJ1-2; tentative D call: TRBD1 (6 bases). Trimming stripped 1 base from V and 7 bases from J, with 10 bases between. The germline gives CDR1 WNHNN, CDR2 SYGVQD (reference sequence). The CDR3 is made up of 13 amino acids. The CDR3 sequence is CASSEYREGGYTF. The CDR3 region has the DNA TGCGCCAGCAGTGAGTACAGGGAGGGTGGCTACACCTTC.

The rearrangement uses TRBV10-3 and TRBJ1-2; D gene uncertain. The germline V gene encodes CDR1 ENHRY and CDR2 SYGVKD. The CDR3 spans 13 residues. The V gene lost 8 bases and the J gene lost 6 bases, with 16 bases spanning the gap. The CDR3 DNA sequence: TGTGCCATCCGGCCCCAAGCTTCAGATGGCTACACCTTC. Translating it yields CAIRPQASDGYTF.

The rearrangement joins TRBV5-4 to TRBJ1-1; perhaps TRBD1 as D (6 bases). The CDR3 consists of 13 residues. The V and J ends lost 4 bases and 2 bases respectively, with 9 bases between them. CDR1 and CDR2 from the germline V gene are SGHNT and YYREEE (reference sequence). The chain's CDR3 is CASSPTGNTEAFF. CDR3 coding DNA: TGTGCCAGCAGCCCGACAGGAAACACTGAAGCTTTCTTT.

The J gene is TRBJ2-2, the V gene TRBV5-4; no clear D gene. This CDR3 is built from 16 residues. Looked up from germline, CDR1 is SGHNT and CDR2 is YYREEE (reference sequence). V gave up 3 bases and J gave up 2 bases, with 14 bases separating them. The CDR3 sequence is CASSSRSLTNTGELFF. CDR3 coding DNA: TGTGCCAGCAGCTCCCGTTCCTTAACTAACACCGGGGAGCTGTTTTTT. Combining the CDR3 with reference TRBV5-4 and TRBJ2-2 gives the whole variable domain ETGVTQSPTHLIKTRGQQVTLRCSSQSGHNTVSWYQQALGQGPQFIFQYYREEENGRGNFPPRFSGLQFPNYSSELNVNALELDDSALYLCASSSRSLTNTGELFFGEGSRLTVL.

CDR3: CASSVAGSGNNEQFF. The CDR3 nucleotides read TGTGCCAGCAGCGTAGCCGGTAGCGGGAACAATGAGCAGTTCTTC. The gene calls are TRBV9 and TRBJ2-1, with 8 bases identical to TRBD2. V lost 0 bases and J lost 5; bases outside the gene matches: 4. From germline, CDR1 is SGDLS and CDR2 YYNGEE. The CDR3 length is 15 residues.

The chain has TRBV5-1 and TRBJ2-3, with D possibly matching TRBD1 (5 bases). Germline lookup yields CDR1 SGHRS and CDR2 YFSETQ. The V gene lost 3 bases and the J gene lost 14 bases, with 16 bases spanning the gap. There are 12 residues in the CDR3. The CDR3 DNA reads TGCGCCAGCAGCTACCTTACGGCCGACAGGTATTTT. It is translated as CASSYLTADRYF.

The rearrangement uses TRBV29-1 and TRBJ1-2, with a weak D call TRBD1 (5 bases). With 3 bases removed from V and 6 bases from J, the gap between germline ends came to 11 bases. In germline, CDR1 is SQVTM, CDR2 ANQGSEA. The CDR3 has 12 amino acids. The CDR3 nucleotides read TGCAGCGTTGACCGGGGCTCCAATGGCTACACCTTC. Translated: CSVDRGSNGYTF.

The chain is built from TRBV5-5 and TRBJ2-3, with a weak D call TRBD2 (6 bases). The germline V gene has CDR1 SGHKS and CDR2 YYEKEE (reference sequence). V shed 0 bases and J shed 4 bases, with 12 bases lying between them. The CDR3 runs 15 residues. Here the CDR3 reads CASSLARERADTQYF. CDR3 sequence (DNA): TGTGCCAGCAGCTTGGCTCGGGAGCGGGCAGATACGCAGTATTTT.

The chain carries TRBV5-1 and TRBJ1-5, with TRBD1 identical over 9 bases. Per germline, CDR1 SGHRS and CDR2 YFSETQ. The CDR3 has 15 amino acids. Trimming cost V 4 bases and J 4 bases; bases outside gene matches: 6. CDR3: CASSPGTGFNQPQHF. In DNA, the CDR3 is TGCGCCAGCAGCCCGGGGACAGGGTTTAATCAGCCCCAGCATTTT.

This chain uses TRBV6-5 with TRBJ2-3; TRBD2 matches at 8 bases. CDR1 is MNHEY and CDR2 is SVGAGI in the germline V gene. J gave up 2 bases and V 7 bases, and 8 bases lay outside the gene matches. The length of the CDR3 is 15 residues. CDR3 protein: CASNKLAANTDTQYF. The DNA for the CDR3 is TGTGCCAGCAACAAACTAGCGGCCAACACAGATACGCAGTATTTT.

This clone appeared a few times. The genes are TRBV5-1 and TRBJ2-5; weak D call: TRBD2 (7 bases). V lost 4 bases to trimming and J lost 5 bases, with 18 bases between them. Germline assignment: CDR1 SGHRS and CDR2 YFSETQ. This CDR3 contains 15 residues. The CDR3 nucleotides read TGCGCCAGCAGCCCCTGGGGGGGGCAAGTGGAGACCCAGTACTTC. Encoded protein: CASSPWGGQVETQYF. Supplemented by reference TRBV5-1 and TRBJ2-5, the full variable domain reads KAGVTQTPRYLIKTRGQQVTLSCSPISGHRSVSWYQQTPGQGLQFLFEYFSETQRNKGNFPGRFSGRQFSNSRSEMNVSTLELGDSALYLCASSPWGGQVETQYFGPGTRLLVL.

This chain links TRBV24-1 with TRBJ2-1, with TRBD2 matching over 13 bases. V gave up 4 bases and J gave up 7 bases; unmatched junction bases: 6. CDR1 KGHDR and CDR2 SFDVKD come from the germline V gene. The CDR3 extends over 16 amino acids. CDR3 bases: TGTGCCACCAGTGACCGGACTAGCGGGAGTATTAATGAGCAGTTCTTC. It specifies CATSDRTSGSINEQFF.

The rearrangement joins TRBV18 to TRBJ1-2; 9 positions match TRBD1. The ends lost 2 bases at V and 4 bases at J; junction bases unmatched: 5. Germline V gene lookup returns CDR1 KGHSH and CDR2 LQKENI. The CDR3 runs 15 residues. CDR3 nucleotide sequence: TGTGCCAGCTCACCAGACACAGGGGGCGCCTATGGCTACACCTTC. Encoded protein: CASSPDTGGAYGYTF.